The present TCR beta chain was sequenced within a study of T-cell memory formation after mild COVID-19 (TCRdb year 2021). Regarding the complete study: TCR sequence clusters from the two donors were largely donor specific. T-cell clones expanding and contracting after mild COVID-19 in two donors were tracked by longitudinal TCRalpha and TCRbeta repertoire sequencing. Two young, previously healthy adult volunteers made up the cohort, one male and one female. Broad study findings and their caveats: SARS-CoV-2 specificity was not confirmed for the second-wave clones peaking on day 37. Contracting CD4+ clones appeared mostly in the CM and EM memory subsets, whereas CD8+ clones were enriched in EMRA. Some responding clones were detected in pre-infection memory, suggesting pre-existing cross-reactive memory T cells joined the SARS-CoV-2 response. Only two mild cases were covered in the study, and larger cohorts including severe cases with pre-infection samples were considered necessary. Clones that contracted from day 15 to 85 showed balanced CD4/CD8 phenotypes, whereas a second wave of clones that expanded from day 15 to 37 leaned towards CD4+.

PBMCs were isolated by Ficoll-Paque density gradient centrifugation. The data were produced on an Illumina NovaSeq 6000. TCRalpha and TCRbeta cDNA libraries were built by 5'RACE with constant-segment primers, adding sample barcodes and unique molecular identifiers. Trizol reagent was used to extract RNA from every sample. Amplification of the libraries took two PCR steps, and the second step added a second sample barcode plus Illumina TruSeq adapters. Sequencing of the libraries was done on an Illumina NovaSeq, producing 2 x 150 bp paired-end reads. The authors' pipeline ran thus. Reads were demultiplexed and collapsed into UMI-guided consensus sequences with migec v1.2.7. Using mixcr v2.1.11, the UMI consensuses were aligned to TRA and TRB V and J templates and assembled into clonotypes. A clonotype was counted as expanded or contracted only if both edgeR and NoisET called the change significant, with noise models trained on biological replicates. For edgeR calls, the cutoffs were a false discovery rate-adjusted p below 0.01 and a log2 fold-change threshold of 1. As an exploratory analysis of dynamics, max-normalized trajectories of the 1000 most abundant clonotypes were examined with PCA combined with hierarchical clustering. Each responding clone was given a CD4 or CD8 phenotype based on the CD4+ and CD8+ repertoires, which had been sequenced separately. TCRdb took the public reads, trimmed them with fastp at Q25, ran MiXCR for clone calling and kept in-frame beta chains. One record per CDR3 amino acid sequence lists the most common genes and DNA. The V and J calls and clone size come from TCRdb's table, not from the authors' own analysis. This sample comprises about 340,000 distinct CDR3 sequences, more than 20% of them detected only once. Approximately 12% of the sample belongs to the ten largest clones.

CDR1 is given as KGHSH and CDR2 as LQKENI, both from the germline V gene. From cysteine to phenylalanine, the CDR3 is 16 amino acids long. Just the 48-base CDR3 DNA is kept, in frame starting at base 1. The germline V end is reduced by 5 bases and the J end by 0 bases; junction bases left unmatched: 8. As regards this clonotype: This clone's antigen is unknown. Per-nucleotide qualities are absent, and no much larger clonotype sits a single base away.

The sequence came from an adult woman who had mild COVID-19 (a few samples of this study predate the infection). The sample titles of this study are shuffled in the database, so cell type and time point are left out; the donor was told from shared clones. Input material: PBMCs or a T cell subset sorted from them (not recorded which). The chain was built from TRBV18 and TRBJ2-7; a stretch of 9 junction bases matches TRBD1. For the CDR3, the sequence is CASSSSPGQGSYEQYF. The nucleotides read TGTGCCAGCTCATCCTCTCCGGGACAGGGCTCCTACGAGCAGTACTTC.